This T cell receptor (beta chain) originates from a study of vaccination effects on CD4 cells after COVID-19. Germline V gene sequence: CDR1 LGHDT, CDR2 YNNKEL (reference sequence). The CDR3 sequence is 16 residues long. Trimming cost V 0 bases and J 4 bases; bases outside gene matches: 2. Some clones are missing from TCRdb's copy, which holds only in-frame ones; the method was immunoSEQ multiplex PCR. This sample carries around 46,000 clones, around 63% of them seen once, and the ten largest clones take approximately 5%. This clone was observed a single time. Its specificity is unknown. Following 10 days of culture, CD4+ T cells were isolated. General study results and limits: In healthy vaccinees, only 1 of 255 vaccine-induced clones cross-reacted with common cold coronaviruses. Few convalescent patients and no early post-infection timepoints were included in the study.

This rearrangement joins TRBV3-1 (or the pseudogene TRBV3-2) to TRBJ2-5, with 13 nucleotides matching TRBD2. The sequencing used CD4+ T cells from PBMCs cultured without peptide, collected before COVID-19 vaccination. This sequence originates from a human donor who received a COVID-19 vaccine. The CDR3 DNA is TGTGCCAGCAGCCAAGAACTAGCGGGGGGGATAGAGACCCAGTACTTC. Amino acids: CASSQELAGGIETQYF.